Listed below are T cell receptor beta chains from one sample, sequenced in a study of blood T cell repertoires in COVID-19. Some clones are missing from TCRdb's copy, which holds only in-frame ones; the method was immunoSEQ multiplex PCR. The sample lists 100,000 to 150,000 clones, about 80% seen once, with roughly 10% in the top ten. The sequenced sample was peripheral blood. The receptors stem from a man aged 55 to 70 with acute or convalescent COVID-19. CDR3s include the opening cysteine and the closing phenylalanine or tryptophan. Each record gives: CDR3 length, V gene, J gene, CDR3 protein.

>11|TRBV5-4|TRBJ2-3
CASIGTDTQYF
>17|TRBV9|TRBJ1-3
CASSGTEHIATGNTIYF
>15|TRBV6-5|TRBJ2-7
CASSPQNRRPYEQYF
>14|TRBV24-1|TRBJ2-1
CATSDLSGTGEQFF
>15|TRBV5-1|TRBJ2-7
CASSIVSQGAREQYF
>16|TRBV5-1|TRBJ1-2
CASSLGYTGTNYGYTF
>13|TRBV24-1|TRBJ1-2
CATSRGDSGGYTF
>15|TRBV27|TRBJ2-1
CASSPPGLVYNEQFF
>12|TRBV3-1/TRBV3-2|TRBJ1-1
CASSQENRKAFF
>18|TRBV7-3|TRBJ2-5
CASSLRSLAGAGEETQYF
>16|TRBV7-9|TRBJ2-1
CASSTLVGGSYNEQFF
>12|TRBV2|TRBJ2-7
CASRGGSYEQYF
>14|TRBV27|TRBJ1-1
CASSAGQGATEAFF
>14|TRBV6-5|TRBJ2-3
CASRAPGREDTQYF
>14|TRBV28|TRBJ1-1
CASSLRGGNTEAFF
>12|TRBV28|TRBJ2-1
CASSDWLREQFF
>15|TRBV28|TRBJ2-3
CASRTGDPLVDTQYF
>13|TRBV3-1/TRBV3-2|TRBJ1-1
CASSRNGQGEAFF
>13|TRBV5-6|TRBJ2-3
CASTLTSTDTQYF
>14|TRBV5-1|TRBJ2-7
CASSRDRGLYEQYF
>11|TRBV7-9|TRBJ2-7
CASSDRYEQYF
>13|TRBV27|TRBJ2-3
CASRDLGQITQYF
>14|TRBV10-3|TRBJ1-1
CAIRTRTANTEAFF
>16|TRBV4-1|TRBJ2-2
CASSQRTGSNTGELFF
>15|TRBV9|TRBJ1-3
CASSTGGAEGNTIYF
>16|TRBV27|TRBJ2-5
CASSLYRTRDKETQYF
>14|TRBV27|TRBJ2-2
CASSQKGGVGELFF
>16|TRBV11-2|TRBJ2-7
CASSSEAQTFSYEQYF
>15|TRBV24-1|TRBJ1-5
CATSENTAGNQPQHF
>14|TRBV15|TRBJ1-1
CATSRAFGDTEAFF
>16|TRBV27|TRBJ2-7
CASARGGGRAVREQYF
>16|TRBV9|TRBJ2-3
CASSVEVAGGSTTQYF
>16|TRBV9|TRBJ2-5
CASSVGLAGGGETQYF
>17|TRBV10-2|TRBJ2-5
CASSEPRGQGSQETQYF
>16|TRBV4-1|TRBJ2-1
CATRTAGDRGGYEQFF
>16|TRBV30|TRBJ2-2
CAWSVSGRARTGELFF
>18|TRBV5-5|TRBJ2-2
CASSLGGLAGGPSGELFF
>14|TRBV30|TRBJ1-2
CAGGGTGGLIGYTF
>14|TRBV27|TRBJ1-3
CASKTGYSGNTIYF
>17|TRBV9|TRBJ2-3
CASSVGSGGLNTDTQYF
>16|TRBV6-1|TRBJ2-7
CASSEEGLAGVSEQYF
>14|TRBV19|TRBJ1-1
CASSIAAENTEAFF
>14|TRBV30|TRBJ2-7
CAWTHSGGGYEQYF
>14|TRBV3-1/TRBV3-2|TRBJ2-1
CASSQVVASDEQFF
>17|TRBV19|TRBJ2-7
CASSIGFRGQGNIEQYF
>14|TRBV28|TRBJ2-7
CASSHDRGGYEQYF
>16|TRBV5-1|TRBJ2-7
CASSLNVREQGNEQYF
>13|TRBV5-1|TRBJ2-7
CASKGGETYEQYF
>15|TRBV30|TRBJ1-2
CAWRRQGLLNYGYTF
>13|TRBV10-3|TRBJ1-1
CAISDAGETEAFF
>14|TRBV18|TRBJ2-1
CASSPQLAGAEQFF
>17|TRBV27|TRBJ2-3
CASSPGPGLAGTDTQYF
>18|TRBV27|TRBJ2-1
CASSFLLRGGSGNNEQFF
>16|TRBV18|TRBJ1-4
CASSPAGARTGEKLFF
>14|TRBV2|TRBJ1-4
CASSEGAGTAKLFF
>14|TRBV25-1|TRBJ2-3
CASSETSSTDTQYF
>14|TRBV12-5|TRBJ2-3
CASGFGGGPDTQYF
>14|TRBV2|TRBJ1-1
CASSRDRMNTEAFF